This TCR beta chain originates from a study of cytotoxic CD8 clonotypes in ibrutinib-treated CLL. Regarding the study as a whole: Clonality went up at the time of ibrutinib response, stayed stable in sustained remission, and later dropped back toward its baseline level at progression.

The table came from immunoSEQ multiplex PCR; TCRdb's copy has only in-frame clones and leaves some out. The sample contains around 200,000 clones, 70% of which appear only once. Concerning this clone: What it binds is not known.

The CDR3 spans 14 residues. V shed 2 bases and J shed 8 bases, with 12 bases lying between them. Germline V gene lookup returns CDR1 MNHEY and CDR2 SMNVEV (reference sequence). The sample was PBMCs, taken after 12 months of ibrutinib treatment. The chain uses TRBV27 and TRBJ1-4; the D is unclear. This clonotype was sampled from a human donor with chronic lymphocytic leukemia. DNA for the CDR3: TGTGCCAGCAGTTTAGTGGGTGGATTGGAAAAACTGTTTTTT. Its protein is CASSLVGGLEKLFF.